This entry lists 18 T cell receptor beta chains sequenced from one sample in a study of blood T cell repertoires in COVID-19 (TCRdb year 2020). The library relied on the immunoSEQ multiplex PCR assay. TCRdb re-hosts the immuneACCESS table, in-frame sequences only. Its copies lack some clones; in the studies checked, an unresolved V gene accounts for under half of them, and the cause for the rest is not known. In this sample the table shows a few hundred thousand clones, around 92% of which occur a single time. The ten most abundant clones make up around 10% of the sample. Sequences were obtained from peripheral blood. These TCRs come from a woman aged 25-40 years with COVID-19, enrolled during active disease.

V is TRBV6-2 or TRBV6-3 and J is TRBJ2-5; 13 bases align to TRBD2. The CDR3 loop spans 18 amino acids. Germline CDR1 reads MNHEY; CDR2 reads SVGEGT. Unmatched junction bases numbered 9, after V lost 0 bases and J lost 5 bases. Here the CDR3 DNA reads TGTGCCAGCAGTTACTCCGTTGGACTAGCGGGGGACTCGGAGACCCAGTACTTC. Its protein product is CASSYSVGLAGDSETQYF.

This clone was recorded once. The chain combines TRBV3-1 (or the pseudogene TRBV3-2) with TRBJ2-2; tentatively, D is TRBD1 (5 bases). Between the trimmed V and J ends, which lost 6 bases and 1 base, there was a span of 15 bases. Per germline, CDR1 LGHDT and CDR2 YNNKEL (reference sequence). This CDR3 contains 16 residues. The CDR3 region has the DNA TGTGCCAGCAGGTCGGACATGGGGCTGAACACCGGGGAGCTGTTTTTT. Amino acids: CASRSDMGLNTGELFF.

V is TRBV2 and J is TRBJ1-5; 7 positions agree with TRBD1. The CDR3 spans 15 residues. Germline CDR1 is SNHLY and CDR2 is FYNNEI. The V and J ends lost 3 bases and 3 bases, in that order; junction bases with no gene match: 5. The CDR3: CASSEQGGDNQPQHF. The DNA for the CDR3 is TGTGCCAGCAGTGAGCAGGGGGGCGACAATCAGCCCCAGCATTTT.

The chain employs TRBV5-1 and TRBJ2-3; D possibly corresponds to TRBD1 (5 bases). CDR3 length: 15 residues. The V end lost 4 bases, the J end lost 0 bases, and 12 bases lay between the germline ends. Germline V gene data show CDR1 as SGHRS and CDR2 as YFSETQ. CDR3 coding DNA: TGCGCCAGCAGCCCAGGACCAGGGAGCACAGATACGCAGTATTTT. It codes for CASSPGPGSTDTQYF.

This chain uses TRBV4-1 with TRBJ1-1, with TRBD1 as a possible D gene (5 bases). Trimming shortened V by 0 bases and J by 0 bases, and 11 bases separated the two germline ends. The CDR3 loop spans 16 amino acids. CDR1 is MGHRA and CDR2 is YSYEKL in the germline V gene. The CDR3 sequence is CASSQDRGSMNTEAFF. For the CDR3, the DNA is TGCGCCAGCAGCCAAGATCGGGGGAGTATGAACACTGAAGCTTTCTTT.

The chain recombines TRBV18 with TRBJ1-1, with 7 nucleotides matching TRBD1. Germline values: CDR1 KGHSH, CDR2 LQKENI. J lost 1 base, V lost 2 bases, and 4 bases had no gene match. This CDR3 region has 15 residues. The CDR3 sequence: CASSPRDSPNTEAFF. DNA of the CDR3: TGTGCCAGCTCACCAAGGGACAGCCCGAACACTGAAGCTTTCTTT.

J is TRBJ1-1 and V is TRBV28; 7 nucleotides line up with TRBD1. The CDR3 spans 14 residues. Germline V gene lookup returns CDR1 MDHEN and CDR2 SYDVKM. Trimming removed 5 bases from V and 4 bases from J; junction bases left unmatched: 7. The CDR3 sequence: CASSPQGEATEAFF. CDR3 bases: TGTGCCAGCAGTCCTCAGGGGGAAGCCACTGAAGCTTTCTTT.

The chain is built from TRBV5-6 and TRBJ1-1; D unresolved. The V gene lost 4 bases and the J gene lost 0 bases, with 13 bases spanning the gap. The germline gives CDR1 SGHDT, CDR2 YYEEEE. The CDR3 sequence is 15 residues long. The DNA for the CDR3 is TGTGCCAGCAGCCCCTGGAGGGCCTTGAACACTGAAGCTTTCTTT. Protein sequence: CASSPWRALNTEAFF.

In its sample, this clone was seen once. The J gene is TRBJ2-2, the V gene TRBV7-6; D may be TRBD2 (6 bases). Germline V gene lookup returns CDR1 SGHVS and CDR2 FNYEAQ. The CDR3 is made up of 15 amino acids. Trimming shortened V by 3 bases and J by 6 bases, and 14 bases separated the two germline ends. This CDR3 reads CASSFGPTGAGELFF. Written as DNA, the CDR3 is TGTGCCAGCAGCTTCGGGCCGACGGGGGCCGGGGAGCTGTTTTTT. Together with reference TRBV7-6 and TRBJ2-2, the CDR3 gives the full variable domain: GAGVSQSPRYKVTKRGQDVALRCDPISGHVSLYWYRQALGQGPEFLTYFNYEAQQDKSGLPNDRFSAERPEGSISTLTIQRTEQRDSAMYRCASSFGPTGAGELFFGEGSRLTVL.

The chain carries TRBV6-2 or TRBV6-3 and TRBJ1-1; 8 bases are a match to TRBD1. This CDR3 is built from 13 residues. Per germline, CDR1 MNHEY and CDR2 SVGEGT. J gave up 8 bases and V 3 bases, and 5 bases lay outside the gene matches. CDR3: CASSYQGAVEAFF. CDR3 sequence (DNA): TGTGCCAGCAGTTATCAGGGGGCGGTAGAAGCTTTCTTT.

The chain is built from TRBV28 and TRBJ2-5; 9 positions agree with TRBD2. The CDR3 covers 16 residues. The junction had 11 bases not matched to a gene; V was cut back by 2 bases and J by 7 bases. Germline lookup yields CDR1 MDHEN and CDR2 SYDVKM. CDR3 nucleotides: TGTGCCAGCAGTTTAAGGGCGGGGGGGGGCGACCCGACCCAGTACTTC. Its translation: CASSLRAGGGDPTQYF.

The chain employs TRBV12-3 or TRBV12-4 and TRBJ2-1, with unresolved D. This CDR3 is built from 13 residues. V gave up 8 bases and J gave up 7 bases, with 15 bases separating them. CDR3 region: CASVDGSANEQFF. The CDR3 nucleotides are TGTGCCAGCGTCGACGGGTCTGCAAATGAGCAGTTCTTC.

The chain has TRBV28 and TRBJ2-7, with TRBD1 matching 8 bases. Germline loops: CDR1 MDHEN, CDR2 SYDVKM. This CDR3 has 16 amino acids. The ends lost 4 bases at V and 0 bases at J; junction bases unmatched: 8. The CDR3 region has the DNA TGTGCCAGCAGTTCCATGGACAGGGCTAACTCCTACGAGCAGTACTTC. Translation gives CASSSMDRANSYEQYF. Supplemented by reference TRBV28 and TRBJ2-7, the full variable domain reads DVKVTQSSRYLVKRTGEKVFLECVQDMDHENMFWYRQDPGLGLRLIYFSYDVKMKEKGDIPEGYSVSREKKERFSLILESASTNQTSMYLCASSSMDRANSYEQYFGPGTRLTVT.

The genes are TRBV30 and TRBJ2-1; D is ambiguous. The CDR3 loop spans 16 amino acids. Germline values: CDR1 GTSNPN, CDR2 SVGIG (reference sequence). Trimming pared 2 bases from V and 7 bases from J, leaving 21 bases between. CDR3 in DNA: TGTGCCTGGAGTCCTACCCTGGGTATCTTCGGGAATGAGCAGTTCTTC. Amino acid sequence: CAWSPTLGIFGNEQFF.

This clone was counted a single time. The chain employs TRBV5-1 and TRBJ1-2; 12 bases are a match to TRBD1. The CDR3 runs to 14 residues. With V trimmed by 2 bases and J by 7 bases, 3 bases remained unmatched. CDR1 is SGHRS, CDR2 YFSETQ, per germline. CDR3 region: CASSLGTGGGGYTF. The CDR3 DNA reads TGCGCCAGCAGCTTAGGGACAGGGGGCGGTGGCTACACCTTC.

The chain employs TRBV28 and TRBJ1-5; 7 positions agree with TRBD1. This CDR3 has 14 amino acids. Germline CDR1 MDHEN, CDR2 SYDVKM. V lost 6 bases to trimming and J lost 5 bases; unmatched junction nucleotides: 7. Here the CDR3 DNA reads TGTGCCAGCAGATGGACAGGTGTTTATCAGCCCCAGCATTTT. Encoded protein: CASRWTGVYQPQHF.

This rearrangement joins TRBV10-3 to TRBJ1-2, with D maybe TRBD1 (5 bases). V shed 4 bases and J shed 1 base, with 7 bases lying between them. This CDR3 is built from 13 residues. In germline, CDR1 is ENHRY, CDR2 SYGVKD. CDR3 amino acids: CAISVQDNYGYTF. DNA for the CDR3: TGTGCCATCAGTGTACAGGATAACTATGGCTACACCTTC.

This sequence joins TRBV11-2 and TRBJ1-3; D is unclear. Germline assignment: CDR1 SGHAT and CDR2 FQNNGV. V lost 1 base and J 9 bases, leaving 10 bases between the germline ends. There are 13 residues in the CDR3. CDR3: CASSLVPRGTIYF. CDR3 nucleotide sequence: TGTGCCAGCAGCTTAGTCCCTCGAGGCACCATATATTTT. Filled out from reference TRBV11-2 and TRBJ1-3, the complete variable domain reads EAGVAQSPRYKIIEKRQSVAFWCNPISGHATLYWYQQILGQGPKLLIQFQNNGVVDDSQLPKDRFSAERLKGVDSTLKIQPAKLEDSAVYLCASSLVPRGTIYFGEGSWLTVV.